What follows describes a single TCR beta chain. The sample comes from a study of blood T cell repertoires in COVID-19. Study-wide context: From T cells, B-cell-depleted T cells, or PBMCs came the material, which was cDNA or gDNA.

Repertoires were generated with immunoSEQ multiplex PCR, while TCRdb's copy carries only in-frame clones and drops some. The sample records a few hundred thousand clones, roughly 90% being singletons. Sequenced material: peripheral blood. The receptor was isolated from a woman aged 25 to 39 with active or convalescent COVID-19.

The chain's CDR3 is CASTPPGNYGYTF. CDR3 DNA: TGTGCCAGTACCCCTCCAGGCAACTATGGCTACACCTTC. The chain combines TRBV19 with TRBJ1-2; D gene ambiguous. The CDR3 covers 13 residues. The germline CDR1 and CDR2 sequences are LNHDA and SQIVND (reference sequence). Trimming removed 7 bases at V and 2 bases at J, with 11 bases between.